Described below is a single T cell receptor (beta chain) sequence and its context. The germline V gene has CDR1 SGHVS and CDR2 FQNEAQ. The V and J ends lost 5 bases and 3 bases respectively, with 14 bases between them. The CDR3 spans 14 residues. This sample is part of a study of human T cells and chemical hapten exposure. Specified time point: patch test 3, about 24 weeks after DPC sensitization. Treatment given: therapeutic diphenylcyclopropenone sensitization with weekly scalp DPC. MiXCR was run by TCRdb on the RACE reads, yielding one entry per CDR3 protein. The sample has roughly 89,000 distinct CDR3 sequences; roughly a tenth are singletons.

The clonotype was recovered from a woman aged 25 to 45 with alopecia areata. Some clones in this sample may be carry-over from other donors' samples. The V gene is TRBV7-8, the J gene TRBJ2-7; the D call may be TRBD1 or TRBD2 (5 bases each). This specimen was whole blood, taken in connection with sensitization to the hapten diphenylcyclopropenone (DPC). DNA for the CDR3: TGTGCCAGCAGCCCTTATGGGACCTTCTACGAGCAGTACTTC. Translating it yields CASSPYGTFYEQYF.